This T cell receptor beta chain was captured by sequencing in a study of identical twins. Broader study findings: Fewer insertions characterized abundant cord blood beta clonotypes, whereas memory repertoires showed none.

Germline CDR1 MRHNA, CDR2 SNTAGT. Trimming cost V 5 bases and J 2 bases; bases outside gene matches: 7. The CDR3 is 15 amino acids. This clonotype has a handful of counts. Its antigen is as yet unknown. A single record per CDR3 protein comes from TCRdb applying MiXCR to the 5' RACE reads. The sample yields hundreds of thousands of distinct CDR3 sequences, over 20% seen once. The sample was also reused in another study, on T cells expressing NK-cell markers. As that study records: Sequencing covered eight donors, seven HCMV-seropositive and one seronegative.

The receptor was derived from a woman aged 18-29 years in good health. Input material: PBMCs. V is TRBV6-4 and J is TRBJ2-3; 7 nucleotides match TRBD1. CDR3 in DNA: TGTGCCAGCAGTTTCCGGGACAGCAACACAGATACGCAGTATTTT. This encodes CASSFRDSNTDTQYF.